Presented here are 29 T cell receptor beta chains from one specimen sequenced in a study of T cells expressing NK-cell markers. With the 5' RACE reads reprocessed, TCRdb shows one record per CDR3 protein and no DNA. This table lists 350,000 to 450,000 distinct CDR3 sequences. Input material: blood T cells: a sorted CD56 or NKG2C T cell subset, CD4+ or CD8+ T cells, or bulk PBMC T cells (not recorded which). All receptors derive from a man aged 18 to 69 in good health.

The chain carries TRBV19 and TRBJ2-4; TCRdb's D gene call, TRBD1, goes unchecked for lack of DNA. Looked up from germline, CDR1 is LNHDA and CDR2 is SQIVND (reference sequence). The CDR3 covers 15 residues. The CDR3 loop reads CASSSRVLAKNIQYF.

This chain links TRBV12-3 or TRBV12-4 with TRBJ2-3; TCRdb's D gene call, TRBD2, goes unchecked for lack of DNA. The CDR3 extends over 15 amino acids. The CDR3 is CASSFGLAGRVTQYF.

V gene TRBV11-1 combines with J gene TRBJ2-7; TCRdb's D call, TRBD2, is unchecked because there is no DNA. The CDR3 contains 13 residues. CDR1 is SGHAT, CDR2 FQDESV, per germline (reference sequence). This chain's CDR3 is CASRWASGGEQYF.

The chain employs TRBV18 and TRBJ2-7. Germline-derived CDR1 and CDR2 are KGHSH and LQKENI. The CDR3 has 16 residues. CDR3 residues: CASSPEDRGAPYEQYF.

The CDR3 is CASSDGGADTEQFF. The chain joins TRBV5-1 to TRBJ2-1; no DNA is available, so the TRBD1 call from TCRdb remains unchecked. The CDR3 runs to 14 residues. The germline V gene has CDR1 SGHRS and CDR2 YFSETQ.

J is TRBJ1-1 and V is TRBV28; TCRdb's D call, TRBD1, is unchecked because there is no DNA. CDR3 length equals 17 residues. Germline-derived CDR1 and CDR2 are MDHEN and SYDVKM. This CDR3 is CASSFRERGGRGTEAFF.

The chain employs TRBV19 and TRBJ1-2; as DNA is missing, the TRBD1 call by TCRdb cannot be tested. CDR3 length equals 16 residues. The germline gives CDR1 LNHDA, CDR2 SQIVND (reference sequence). This chain's CDR3 is CASSSDPTGFLSGYTF. Combining the CDR3 with reference TRBV19 and TRBJ1-2 gives the whole variable domain DGGITQSPKYLFRKEGQNVTLSCEQNLNHDAMYWYRQDPGQGLRLIYYSQIVNDFQKGDIAEGYSVSREKKESFPLTVTSAQKNPTAFYLCASSSDPTGFLSGYTFGSGTRLTVV.

The gene calls are TRBV30 and TRBJ1-1. Germline V gene lookup returns CDR1 GTSNPN and CDR2 SVGIG (reference sequence). The CDR3 is made up of 13 amino acids. The CDR3 is CAWSAQENTEAFF.

The chain is built from TRBV6-5 and TRBJ1-4; TCRdb gives TRBD1 as the D gene, but with no DNA this cannot be confirmed. CDR3 length: 15 residues. Germline CDR1 is MNHEY and CDR2 is SVGAGI. CDR3 sequence: CASSYSRGGSEKLFF.

V is TRBV25-1 and J is TRBJ2-7. Germline V gene data show CDR1 as MGHDK and CDR2 as SYGVNS. The CDR3 sequence is 12 residues long. CDR3 sequence reads: CASRDSTYEQYF.

The V and J genes are TRBV28 and TRBJ1-6. The germline V gene encodes CDR1 MDHEN and CDR2 SYDVKM. The CDR3 covers 13 residues. The CDR3 sequence: CASFPGLNSPLHF.

The rearrangement uses TRBV20-1 and TRBJ1-2. CDR1 and CDR2 from the germline V gene are DFQATT and SNEGSKA (reference sequence). The CDR3 is 12 amino acids. The CDR3 reads CSASFSRVGYTF.

This chain uses TRBV6-1 with TRBJ2-2; TCRdb designates TRBD1, a call that cannot be tested without DNA. The V gene's germline CDR1 is MNHNS and CDR2 SASEGT. The CDR3 loop spans 15 amino acids. The CDR3 sequence: CASKRTKANTGELFF.

V gene TRBV11-2 combines with J gene TRBJ2-3. In germline, CDR1 is SGHAT, CDR2 FQNNGV. CDR3 length equals 14 residues. The CDR3 region is CASSFSINSYTQYF.

The chain joins TRBV6-5 to TRBJ2-5; TCRdb names TRBD1, which stays unverified in the absence of DNA. CDR1 is MNHEY and CDR2 is SVGAGI in the germline V gene. The CDR3 contains 17 residues. The CDR3 protein is CASSYSHPGVGKETQYF.

The J gene is TRBJ2-5, the V gene TRBV7-9; no DNA is available, so the TRBD1 call from TCRdb remains unchecked. Germline values: CDR1 SEHNR, CDR2 FQNEAQ (reference sequence). The CDR3 runs to 14 residues. The CDR3 here is CASSPGQGFGTQYF.

The chain employs TRBV20-1 and TRBJ2-7; absent DNA, TCRdb's TRBD1 call cannot be checked. Germline-derived CDR1 and CDR2 are DFQATT and SNEGSKA (reference sequence). The CDR3 has 15 amino acids. This chain's CDR3 is CSAAKTANVFYEQYF.

The CDR3 loop is CSALDTGTYYGYTF. This chain uses TRBV20-1 with TRBJ1-2; TCRdb returns TRBD1, unconfirmable since there is no DNA. The germline V gene has CDR1 DFQATT and CDR2 SNEGSKA (reference sequence). This CDR3 has 14 residues.

The chain couples TRBV20-1 to TRBJ1-4. The CDR3 consists of 12 residues. From germline, CDR1 is DFQATT and CDR2 SNEGSKA (reference sequence). The CDR3 reads CSAARLNEKLFF.

This chain connects TRBV4-2 to TRBJ2-2; absent DNA, TCRdb's TRBD2 call cannot be checked. This CDR3 comprises 19 residues. Per germline, CDR1 LGHNA and CDR2 YNFKEQ. The CDR3 here is CASSQLIPTRAGPTGELFF.

The chain has TRBV7-6 and TRBJ2-1; the D call from TCRdb, TRBD1, cannot be confirmed without DNA. Germline CDR1 reads SGHVS; CDR2 reads FNYEAQ. This CDR3 spans 15 amino acids. CDR3 amino acids: CASSLGTGSYNEQFF.

The chain uses TRBV7-3 and TRBJ2-7; TCRdb reports TRBD2, a call that lacks DNA to check it against. Germline V gene sequence: CDR1 SGHTA, CDR2 FQGTGA. This CDR3 contains 16 residues. This chain's CDR3 is CASSLTPSGGAYEQYF.

This chain links TRBV5-1 with TRBJ2-1; TCRdb reports TRBD2, a call that lacks DNA to check it against. The length of the CDR3 is 16 residues. Germline values: CDR1 SGHRS, CDR2 YFSETQ. CDR3 residues: CASMLLAGGLYNEQFF.

The chain has TRBV18 and TRBJ2-7; checking the TCRdb D call of TRBD1 is not possible without DNA. The CDR3 runs 14 residues. Germline CDR1 reads KGHSH; CDR2 reads LQKENI. CDR3 region: CASSPDFGMGHLYF. Filled out from reference TRBV18 and TRBJ2-7, the complete variable domain reads NAGVMQNPRHLVRRRGQEARLRCSPMKGHSHVYWYRQLPEEGLKFMVYLQKENIIDESGMPKERFSAEFPKEGPSILRIQQVVRGDSAAYFCASSPDFGMGHLYFGPGTRLTVT.

The gene calls are TRBV7-2 and TRBJ1-4. The CDR3 extends over 14 amino acids. Germline CDR1 reads SGHTA; CDR2 reads FQGNSA. CDR3 in amino acids: CASSFRLTNEKLFF.

The rearrangement joins TRBV6-1 to TRBJ2-1; TCRdb selects TRBD1, and the lack of DNA leaves this call unchecked. This CDR3 is built from 15 residues. CDR1 MNHNS and CDR2 SASEGT come from the germline V gene. The chain's CDR3 is CASSVQGRPYNEQFF.

The rearrangement uses TRBV7-2 and TRBJ1-2; the D gene TCRdb calls, TRBD1, cannot be checked with no DNA. CDR3 length equals 14 residues. Germline V gene data show CDR1 as SGHTA and CDR2 as FQGNSA. Here the CDR3 reads CASSYFKGDYGYTF.

J is TRBJ2-6 and V is TRBV7-2. CDR3 length: 16 amino acids. CDR1 and CDR2 from the germline V gene are SGHTA and FQGNSA. The CDR3 is CASSLSVAPGANVLTF.

V and J are TRBV20-1 and TRBJ1-1. Germline assignment: CDR1 DFQATT and CDR2 SNEGSKA (reference sequence). The CDR3 has 12 residues. The CDR3 sequence is CSRKAGPTEAFF.